This T cell receptor beta chain was documented in a study of cytomegalovirus exposure and HLA in healthy donors (dated by TCRdb to 2017 to 2019). About the investigation overall: An earlier analysis of roughly 610 of the donors reported approximately 300 Gb of sequence data and around 110 million unique TCR beta sequences obtained from about 170 million T cells. Across around 400 genotyped donors of the cohort, an average of about 250,000 unique TCR beta nucleotide sequences per donor were sequenced, and roughly 18% of those sequences were non-productive. The study aimed to test whether cataloging public T cell receptors could reveal signatures of past pathogen exposure. About 280 gigabases of sequencing data and 91 million or so unique TCR sequences made up an early release that covered 500 to 650 HLA-typed donors. Donor age, sex, ethnicity and CMV serostatus were compiled alongside the repertoire data. All discovery cohort repertoires had been generated using a single sequencing platform. To study patterns of TCR occurrence, a later analysis re-analyzed previously published TCR beta repertoires from 550 to 800 donors and added high-resolution HLA genotyping. HLA typing included class I and class II loci at four-digit resolution. The study profiled the T cell repertoires of more than 500 subjects by immunosequencing and related them to cytomegalovirus serostatus. The study combined high-throughput TCR immunosequencing, statistical association of individual TCRs with disease status, and machine learning to predict cytomegalovirus infection status. To decide whether each TCR beta V gene segment behaved as functional or pseudogenic, an earlier analysis of some 600 of the donors relied on high-throughput TCR beta sequencing. In addition to the first cohort of hundreds of subjects, a separate validation cohort of 130 or so different subjects was used. The number of donors typed differed by locus, with about 629-630 for A, B, C, DRB1 and DQB1, more than 500 for DQA1, under 610 for DPA1, and some 440 for DPB1. Because of strong linkage in the cohort, a few DR-DQ haplotypes were treated as single units for association and clustering. The genetic ancestry cluster associated with self-reported Caucasian donors included 81% of the roughly 360 genotyped donors. In the later analysis, no new phenotypic data were used to find candidate immune exposures; instead, reliance was placed on TCR beta sequences and their occurrence across donors. A later genetic analysis took genome-wide SNP genotypes for about 55% of the 666 donors and used that subset as a discovery cohort.

Libraries were built with the immunoSEQ multiplex PCR assay. A mixture of 60 forward primers for TCR Vbeta segments and 13 reverse primers for TCR Jbeta segments was used in the multiplex PCR. The CDR3 region of rearranged TCR beta genes was amplified from genomic DNA by a multiplex PCR assay. The Illumina HiSeq System was used to sequence the amplified TCR beta libraries as 87-base-pair reads. The authors' pipeline ran thus. In a later analysis, about 80 million unique TCR beta chains were counted across the roughly 610 repertoires, and around 10 million of these chains were shared by at least two donors. Raw reads were error-corrected and collapsed into unique sequences by a nearest-neighbor algorithm in which closely related sequences were merged to remove PCR and sequencing errors. CDR3 sequences were aligned to IMGT reference sequences to assign V, D and J gene segments. For a sequence to be retained, at least a six-nucleotide match to both a V gene segment and a J gene segment was required. A rearrangement was called productive if the CDR3 had no stop codons and remained in frame with V and J, and every other rearrangement was called non-productive. CDR3 was defined by IMGT convention, running from the second conserved V-encoded cysteine to the conserved J-encoded phenylalanine. In an earlier analysis of 500 to 650 of the donors, sequences lacking an unambiguous match to a single V gene segment were excluded. An earlier analysis of 500 to 600 of the donors classified V segments as functional when productive rearrangements were above 56.7% and as segregating when the standard deviation between donors was above 5%. A statistical classification framework was built to diagnose cytomegalovirus status from the catalog of TCR beta chain sequences. V and J gene assignment, in a later analysis, came from comparing TCR nucleotide sequences with IMGT/GENE-DB human TR gene sequences. A later analysis assigned CDR3 sequences and most-parsimonious VDJ recombination scenarios with the TCRdist pipeline. In a later analysis, every TCR beta chain was defined by the combination of its CDR3 amino acid sequence and its V-gene family, and reads without a unique V-gene family were dropped. A later analysis removed over 500 highly shared, low-generation-probability nucleotide sequences to deal with suspected cross-contamination and a sequencing artifact. In a later analysis, a clonal expansion index for each public chain was calculated from normalized within-repertoire ranks of inferred template counts. In a later analysis, generation probabilities were computed with a VDJ recombination model fitted to out-of-frame rearrangements, and the resulting probabilities were checked against IGoR. Hypergeometric tests were used in a later analysis to score TCR-TCR, TCR-HLA and TCR-CMV co-occurrence, with a repertoire-size bias correction applied to the TCR pairs. False discovery rates were estimated in a later analysis by permuting HLA or CMV assignments 20 times. A later analysis grouped co-occurring TCRs with DBSCAN, adding TCRdist sequence similarity when clustering within HLA-allele-positive subsets. Repertoires with fewer than 30,000 or more than 120,000 public chains, plus five repertoires with anomalous nucleotide sharing, were excluded from co-occurrence clustering. The source is immuneACCESS, and TCRdb retained only in-frame sequences with V and J called. Part of the clones is not carried over; for the studies checked, unresolved V genes explain less than half of this, and the remainder is unexplained. V and J calls and clone size follow that table, whereas D and trimming were derived from the DNA. The sample table records some 190,000 clones; 80% of these occur just once. Jointly, the top ten make up roughly 1.4% of the sample.

The cohort consisted of fewer than 700 healthy bone marrow donors. Cohort members were all nominally healthy when sampled, although unrecorded immune exposures were likely present. The donor tested CMV seropositive and was one of the 289 seropositive cohort members. A peripheral blood sample was provided by each donor, and peripheral blood mononuclear cells were used for TCR beta sequencing. The Qiagen DNeasy Blood Extraction Kit was used to extract genomic DNA from the blood cell samples. On the study overall, not on this receptor specifically: A further reported finding was that TCR beta sequences accurately predicted the HLA-A and HLA-B alleles for most subjects in the first cohort. The classifier was reported to diagnose cytomegalovirus status with high specificity and sensitivity in both the original and validation cohorts. According to a later analysis, parvovirus B19, influenza, CMV and Epstein-Barr virus appeared linked to several top co-occurrence clusters. Correlated functional status among segregating V segments might reflect linkage disequilibrium, but an unknown experimental factor could not be ruled out. The study gave a list of some 150 TCR beta chains associated with cytomegalovirus. In a later analysis, the rate of TCR association differed among HLA loci, with DRB1 alleles having the most associated TCRs and HLA-C alleles having the fewest. Because HLA typing was unavailable for some donors at each locus, only the typed subset was used in association tests. Specific HLA alleles were associated with 16,951 TCR beta sequences at a false discovery rate of 0.05 in a later analysis. A few of the identified cytomegalovirus-associated TCR beta chains were confirmed in vitro to be specific for cytomegalovirus antigens. When HLA alleles, especially DR and DQ, strongly co-occurred, TCR associations were difficult to assign to individual alleles. While some public TCRs were present in many individuals, most TCR sequences turned up only very rarely across donors. A later analysis found that HLA-associated TCR beta chains were more clonally expanded and had lower generation probabilities than equally common non-associated chains. An association between a missense DCLRE1C variant and V-gene and J-gene trimming of TCR beta chains was found in a later genetic analysis and replicated in an independent cohort. Because the 87-base-pair reads could not distinguish some IMGT-functional V segments, including TRBV6-2 and TRBV6-3, those segments were excluded. Compared with the approximately 700-donor mean, donors in an Asian-associated ancestry cluster had fewer N-insertions in productive TCRs, according to a later genetic analysis. A group of highly shared sequence variants was considered likely to be a technical artifact of the sequencing pipeline. A later analysis found that most CMV-associated TCR beta chains appeared HLA-restricted, with HLA associations seemingly driven largely by CMV exposure. Only TCR beta chains were sequenced in this cohort, and the absence of alpha or paired-chain data limited detectable features. The authors suggested that the approach could potentially be extended to other disease states and immunological phenotypes. In an earlier analysis of about 600 of the donors, most TCR beta V segments appeared in productive rearrangements about 90% or about 30% of the time, broadly matching IMGT annotations. Because counts were too low, approximately 18 rarely observed V segments, including chromosome 9 orphons, were excluded from the earlier analysis of around 640 of the donors. Roughly uniform sequencing depth across donors was assumed in presence/absence analyses, although this assumption may not hold. Immune exposure information for the cohort was limited to CMV serostatus.

Regarding this clone: Its antigen target is currently unknown. The sample holds no much larger clone one base away, and base qualities are not on file.

Trimming takes 4 bases off V and 7 bases off J; junction bases not matched to a gene: 6. From a lookup of the germline V gene (reference sequence), CDR1 and CDR2 are SGHNT and YYREEE. From cysteine to phenylalanine, the CDR3 is 15 amino acids long. Only the CDR3 part of the read is kept: 45 bases, read in frame from the first base. The V and J segments used are TRBV5-4 and TRBJ2-1, and TRBD2 aligns with 12 junction nucleotides. The source of this sequence is a girl aged 5-17 years in good health and CMV-seropositive. Input material: PBMCs. This receptor carries the CDR3 CASSLTSGSWNEQFF. The DNA sequence is given as TGTGCCAGCAGCCTGACTAGCGGGAGTTGGAATGAGCAGTTCTTC.